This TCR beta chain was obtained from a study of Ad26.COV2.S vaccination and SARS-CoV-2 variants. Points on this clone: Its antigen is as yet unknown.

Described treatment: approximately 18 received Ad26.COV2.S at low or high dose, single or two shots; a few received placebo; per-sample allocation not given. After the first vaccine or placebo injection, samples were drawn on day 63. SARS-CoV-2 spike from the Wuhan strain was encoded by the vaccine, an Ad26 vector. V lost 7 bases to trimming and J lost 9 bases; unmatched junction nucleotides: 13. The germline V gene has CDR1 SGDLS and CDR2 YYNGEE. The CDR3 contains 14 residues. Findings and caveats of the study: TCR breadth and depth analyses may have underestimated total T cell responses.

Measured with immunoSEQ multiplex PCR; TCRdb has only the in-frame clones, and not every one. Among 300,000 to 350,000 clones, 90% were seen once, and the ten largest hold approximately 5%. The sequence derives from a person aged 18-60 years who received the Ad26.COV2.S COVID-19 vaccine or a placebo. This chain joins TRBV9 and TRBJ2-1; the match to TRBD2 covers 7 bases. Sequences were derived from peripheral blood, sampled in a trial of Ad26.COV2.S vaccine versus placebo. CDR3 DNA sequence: TGTGCCAGCTCCCCTCGGGCGGGAGAAGGTGAGCAGTTCTTC. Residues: CASSPRAGEGEQFF.